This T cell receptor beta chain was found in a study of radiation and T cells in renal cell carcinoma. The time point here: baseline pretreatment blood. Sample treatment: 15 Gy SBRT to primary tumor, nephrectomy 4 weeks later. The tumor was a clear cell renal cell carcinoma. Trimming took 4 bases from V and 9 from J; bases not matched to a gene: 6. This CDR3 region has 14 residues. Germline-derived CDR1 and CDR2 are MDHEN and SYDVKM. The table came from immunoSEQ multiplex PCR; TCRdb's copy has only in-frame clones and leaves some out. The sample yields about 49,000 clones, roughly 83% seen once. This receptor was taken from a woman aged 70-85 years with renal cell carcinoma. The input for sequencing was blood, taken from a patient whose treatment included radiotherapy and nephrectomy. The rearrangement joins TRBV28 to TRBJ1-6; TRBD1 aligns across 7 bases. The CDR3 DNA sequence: TGTGCCAGCAGTTCCCGACAGGGAGGTTCACCCCTCCACTTT. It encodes CASSSRQGGSPLHF.